The source of this T cell receptor beta chain is a study of monozygotic twins with inflammatory bowel disease. TCRdb reworked the 5' RACE reads into one entry per CDR3 protein, no DNA. In total, the table holds around 410,000 distinct CDR3 sequences. The CDR3 sequence is 16 residues long. Looked up from germline, CDR1 is DFQATT and CDR2 is SNEGSKA (reference sequence). On this clonotype: The antigen is unknown.

Broader study findings: A single strong clonotype or signal linked to IBD was not supported. Especially where disease activity was present, IBD patients had fewer clonotypes in common with others than healthy twins did.

The specimen was blood. The receptor comes from a human donor with ulcerative colitis or Crohn's disease, or a healthy co-twin of an affected twin (not recorded which). The rearrangement links TRBV20-1 to TRBJ2-5; TCRdb gives TRBD2 as the D gene, but with no DNA this cannot be confirmed. The chain's CDR3 is CSARRWPAGGQETQYF.